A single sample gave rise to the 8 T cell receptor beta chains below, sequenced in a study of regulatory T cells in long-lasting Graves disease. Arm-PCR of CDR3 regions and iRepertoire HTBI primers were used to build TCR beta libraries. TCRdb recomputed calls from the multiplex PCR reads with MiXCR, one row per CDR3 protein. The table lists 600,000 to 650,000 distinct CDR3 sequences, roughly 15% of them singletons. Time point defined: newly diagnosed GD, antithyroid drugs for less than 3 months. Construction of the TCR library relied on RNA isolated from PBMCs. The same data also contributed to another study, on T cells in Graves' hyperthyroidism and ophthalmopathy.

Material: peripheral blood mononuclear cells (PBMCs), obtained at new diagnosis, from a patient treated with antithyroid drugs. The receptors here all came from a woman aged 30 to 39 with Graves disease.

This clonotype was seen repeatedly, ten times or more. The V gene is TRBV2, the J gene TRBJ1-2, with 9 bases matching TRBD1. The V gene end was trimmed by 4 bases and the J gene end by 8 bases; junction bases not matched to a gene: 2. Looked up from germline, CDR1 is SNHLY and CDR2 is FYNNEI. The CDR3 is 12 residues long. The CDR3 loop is CASSGGQGGYTF. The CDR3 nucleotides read TGTGCCAGCAGTGGGGGACAGGGAGGCTACACCTTC.

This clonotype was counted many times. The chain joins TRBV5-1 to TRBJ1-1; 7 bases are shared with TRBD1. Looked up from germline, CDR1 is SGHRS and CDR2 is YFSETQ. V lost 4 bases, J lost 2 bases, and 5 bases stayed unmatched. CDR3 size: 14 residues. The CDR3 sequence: CASSGRGGNTEAFF. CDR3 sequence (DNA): TGCGCCAGCAGCGGCAGGGGGGGCAACACTGAAGCTTTCTTT.

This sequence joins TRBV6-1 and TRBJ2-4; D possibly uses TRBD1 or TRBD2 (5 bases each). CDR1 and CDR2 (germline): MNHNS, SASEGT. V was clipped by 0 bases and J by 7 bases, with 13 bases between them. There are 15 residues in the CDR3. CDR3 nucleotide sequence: TGTGCCAGCAGTGAAGCGCTCTGGGGGAGCAACATTCAGTACTTC. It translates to CASSEALWGSNIQYF.

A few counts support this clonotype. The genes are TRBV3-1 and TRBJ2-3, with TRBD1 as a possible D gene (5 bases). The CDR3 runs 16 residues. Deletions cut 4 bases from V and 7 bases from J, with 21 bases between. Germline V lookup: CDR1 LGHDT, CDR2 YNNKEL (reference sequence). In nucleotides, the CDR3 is TGTGCCAGCAGCCCCCCCAATGGGGCGAACTTTAATACGCAGTATTTT. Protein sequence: CASSPPNGANFNTQYF.

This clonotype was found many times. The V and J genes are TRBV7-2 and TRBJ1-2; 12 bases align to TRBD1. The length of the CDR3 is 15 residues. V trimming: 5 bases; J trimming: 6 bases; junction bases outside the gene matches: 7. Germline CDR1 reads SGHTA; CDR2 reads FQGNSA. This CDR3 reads CASSTAGTGGHGYTF. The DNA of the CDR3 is TGTGCCAGCAGCACCGCCGGGACAGGGGGCCATGGCTACACCTTC.

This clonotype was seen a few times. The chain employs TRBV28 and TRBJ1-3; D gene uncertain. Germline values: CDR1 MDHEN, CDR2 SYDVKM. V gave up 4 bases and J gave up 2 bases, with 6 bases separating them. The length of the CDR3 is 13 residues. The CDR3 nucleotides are TGTGCCAGCAGTTCGGTCCCTGGAAACACCATATATTTT. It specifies CASSSVPGNTIYF.

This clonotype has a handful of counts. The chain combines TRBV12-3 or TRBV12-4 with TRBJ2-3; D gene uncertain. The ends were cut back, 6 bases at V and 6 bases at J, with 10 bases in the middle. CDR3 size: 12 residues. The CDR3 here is CASSPHGDTQYF. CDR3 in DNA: TGTGCCAGCAGCCCCCATGGGGATACGCAGTATTTT.

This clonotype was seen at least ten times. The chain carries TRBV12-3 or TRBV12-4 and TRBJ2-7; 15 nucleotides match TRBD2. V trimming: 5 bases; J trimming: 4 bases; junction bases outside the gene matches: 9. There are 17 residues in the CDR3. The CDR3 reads CASSTRTSGRARYEQYF. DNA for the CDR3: TGTGCCAGCAGTACCAGGACTAGCGGGAGGGCCAGGTACGAGCAGTACTTC.